This entry features one T cell receptor (beta chain) sequence. The specificity of this receptor is unknown. No base quality information exists; no much larger clone differs at one position. The immunoSEQ Assay was the method used to sequence TCRbeta CDR3 regions. After extraction, genomic DNA underwent amplification by bias-controlled multiplex PCR, followed by high-throughput sequencing. In the paper's pipeline: To quantify the absolute abundance of every unique TCRbeta CDR3 region, sequences were collapsed and filtered. Usable DNA was measured by amplifying reference genes present in all nucleated cells, and TCRbeta template counts were normalized to that usable DNA to estimate T cell fraction. Repertoire TCRs were annotated as SARS-CoV-2-specific when V gene, CDR3 amino acid sequence and J gene were exactly matched to a known reactive TCR set. The reference SARS-CoV-2 TCR set was derived from MIRA and filtered for enrichment in COVID-19-positive ImmuneCODE repertoires, a step that removed public or cross-reactive TCRs. Based on the MIRA antigens, annotated TCRs were further analysed at the level of specific ORF or position within ORF. Breadth was defined as the number of annotated unique rearrangements divided by the total number of unique productive rearrangements, and depth was defined as the summed frequency of the annotated unique rearrangements. TCR breadth was compared between groups using two-sided Wilcoxon rank-sum tests. TCRdb provides this immuneACCESS table in a form limited to in-frame rearrangements. Some clones are lacking; in checked studies, under half of them reflect an unresolved V gene, and why the rest are absent is not known. The V and J calls and clone size were taken over from that table, and D and trimming were inferred from the DNA. Recorded for this sample are 300,000 to 400,000 clones; about 86% of them occurred a single time. 1.5% to 2% of the sample comes from the top ten.

The sample comes from a study of Ad26.COV2.S vaccination and SARS-CoV-2 variants (dated by TCRdb to about 2021). With respect to the entire study: Vaccine-arm donors came from COV1001, a multicentre, randomized, double-blind, placebo-controlled phase I-IIa trial of Ad26.COV2.S in healthy adults. Sequencing of the TCRbeta repertoire served to evaluate the specificity and breadth of SARS-CoV-2-reactive T cell receptors following Ad26.COV2.S vaccination. Investigators remained blinded to trial group allocation during experiments and outcome assessment. Trial participants were randomized into five groups of five, in which low-dose or high-dose Ad26.COV2.S was given once or twice, or placebo was given on both occasions. A total of roughly 32 samples were included in the TCR-sequenced set, comprising around 20 Ad26.COV2.S vaccine recipients, 5 placebo recipients and 8 SARS-CoV-2 convalescent individuals. Ad26.COV2.S was administered intramuscularly at a dose of 5x10^10 or 1x10^11 viral particles, either as one shot or as two shots given 56 days apart.

In the paper's terms, the treatment or condition label means: some 20 received Ad26.COV2.S at low or high dose, single or two shots; about five received placebo; per-sample allocation not given. For vaccine and placebo recipients, repertoires were sequenced using samples collected on day 63 after the first injection. In Cohort 1b, more than 20 adults aged 18-55 years were enrolled at a single site in Boston, USA, between 29 July and 7 August 2020. As a vaccine, Ad26.COV2.S was a replication-incompetent adenovirus type 26 vector that expressed a prefusion-stabilized SARS-CoV-2 spike protein derived from the original Wuhan strain. From the cysteine through the phenylalanine, the CDR3 covers 17 amino acids. This entry keeps only the CDR3 DNA: 51 bases, framed from base 1. V loses 4 bases of germline sequence and J loses 8 bases, and the interval between the two ends is 25 bases. CDR1 SGHRS and CDR2 YFSETQ are derived from the germline V gene.

Results and caveats for the whole study, not just this receptor: After vaccination, spike-specific CD8+ and CD4+ T cell responses were reported to show substantial breadth. Higher spike-specific TCR breadth was observed in Ad26.COV2.S recipients than in placebo recipients (P = 0.0014). The study was not powered to compare responses between vaccine doses or regimens. Vaccine and placebo recipients had comparable non-spike TCR breadth, which fits with the vaccine containing only spike. The authors noted that total T cell responses may have been underestimated by the TCR breadth and depth analyses.

The V and J segments used are TRBV5-1 and TRBJ1-3; possibly the D gene is TRBD1, per 6 matching bases. Sequencing was performed on peripheral blood, taken in a trial of Ad26.COV2.S vaccine versus placebo. This TCR was sampled from a person between 18 and 65 years old who received the Ad26.COV2.S COVID-19 vaccine or a placebo. The bases are TGCGCCAGCAGCGTACGTTGGGGGGCCGGCGGGGTGGACACCATATATTTT. Translated, it reads CASSVRWGAGGVDTIYF.